This TCR beta chain was found in a study of response to subunit inactivated influenza vaccine. Whole-study findings and limits: The authors suggested that few new T cells are recruited per seasonal influenza vaccination.

CDR1 and CDR2 from the germline V gene are SNHLY and FYNNEI. The CDR3 totals 13 residues. The V and J ends lost 0 bases and 3 bases respectively, with 3 bases between them. A word on this clonotype: Its cognate antigen is unknown.

TCRdb reprocessed the RT-PCR reads via MiXCR and lists one record per CDR3 protein. The sample includes roughly 190,000 distinct CDR3 sequences, roughly 14% of them seen just once. This chain uses TRBV2 with TRBJ2-4, with D unresolved. The sequencing here drew on CD8+ T cells sorted from PBMCs, taken about 5 days after vaccination. This TCR came from a man in his forties or fifties who received an inactivated influenza vaccine. The CDR3 is CASSEAIKNIQYF. CDR3 in DNA: TGTGCCAGCAGTGAAGCTATCAAAAACATTCAGTACTTC.